The clone carrying this T cell receptor (beta chain) counts as medium-sized by frequency. As yet, its antigen is unknown. Germline CDR1 is SGDLS and CDR2 is YYNGEE. There are 14 residues in the CDR3. These data belong to a study of CXCR3-negative and CXCR3-positive naive CD8 T cells. Whole-study findings and limits: Naive subsets showed comparable surface CD5, and TCR interaction strength was also inferred from TRB CDR3 physicochemistry. In cryopreserved cells, CXCR3 expression partially decreased, and fresh PBMCs were used in most assays. Unlike memory cells, which differed, naive CXCR3-negative and CXCR3-positive cells had similar TRBV-TRBJ usage. Each naive subset displayed comparably high diversity, whereas memory CD8+ cells displayed much lower diversity.

UMI-labeled 5' RACE yielded the TRB cDNA libraries. After re-calling the 5' RACE reads, TCRdb lists one entry per CDR3 protein, DNA absent. The data include approximately 38,000 distinct CDR3 sequences; the top ten clones carry about 8%. Sequenced: memory CD8+ T cells from blood. The clonotype originates from a human donor in good health. Some clones in this sample may be carry-over from other donors' samples. The chain has TRBV9 and TRBJ1-6; TCRdb's D call, TRBD1, is unchecked because there is no DNA. The CDR3 spells CASSADRIGSPLHF.